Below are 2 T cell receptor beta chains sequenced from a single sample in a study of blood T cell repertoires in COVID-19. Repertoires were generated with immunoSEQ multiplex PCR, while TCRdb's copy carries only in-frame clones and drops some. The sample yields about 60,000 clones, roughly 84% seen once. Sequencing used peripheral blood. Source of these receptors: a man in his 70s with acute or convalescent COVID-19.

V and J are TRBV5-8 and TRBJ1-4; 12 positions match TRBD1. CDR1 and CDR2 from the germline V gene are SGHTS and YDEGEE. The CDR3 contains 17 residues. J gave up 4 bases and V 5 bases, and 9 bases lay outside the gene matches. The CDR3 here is CASRRGQGALGNEKLFF. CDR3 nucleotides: TGTGCCAGCAGGAGGGGACAGGGGGCGCTTGGTAATGAAAAACTGTTTTTT.

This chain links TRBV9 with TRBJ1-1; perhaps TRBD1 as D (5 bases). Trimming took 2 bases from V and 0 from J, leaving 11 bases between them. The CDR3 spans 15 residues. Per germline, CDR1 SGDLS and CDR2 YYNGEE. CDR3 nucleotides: TGTGCCAGCAGCGTTAGGGCAGGGATGAACACTGAAGCTTTCTTT. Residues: CASSVRAGMNTEAFF.